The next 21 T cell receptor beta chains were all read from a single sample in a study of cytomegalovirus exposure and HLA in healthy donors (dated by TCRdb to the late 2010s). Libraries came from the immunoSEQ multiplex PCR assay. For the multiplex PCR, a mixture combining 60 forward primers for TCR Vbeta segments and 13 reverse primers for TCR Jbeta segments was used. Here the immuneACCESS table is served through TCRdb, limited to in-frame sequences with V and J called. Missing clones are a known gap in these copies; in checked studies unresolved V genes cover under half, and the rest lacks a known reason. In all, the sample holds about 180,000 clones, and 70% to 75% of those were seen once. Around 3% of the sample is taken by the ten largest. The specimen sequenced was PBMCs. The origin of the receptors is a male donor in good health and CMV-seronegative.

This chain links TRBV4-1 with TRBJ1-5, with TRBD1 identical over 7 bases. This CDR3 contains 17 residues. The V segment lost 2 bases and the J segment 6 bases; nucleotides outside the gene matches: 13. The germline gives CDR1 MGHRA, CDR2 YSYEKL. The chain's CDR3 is CASSQTTPGQSIQPQHF. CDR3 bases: TGCGCCAGCAGCCAAACTACTCCGGGACAGTCTATTCAGCCCCAGCATTTT.

CDR3 sequence reads: CASSPPTGLYGNTIYF. The CDR3 DNA follows: TGTGCCAGCTCACCTCCGACAGGACTGTACGGAAACACCATATATTTT. The rearrangement uses TRBV18 and TRBJ1-3; D is possibly TRBD1 (6 bases). This CDR3 region has 16 residues. Germline V gives CDR1 KGHSH, CDR2 LQKENI. The germline V and J ends were trimmed by 3 bases and 4 bases, with 16 bases remaining between them.

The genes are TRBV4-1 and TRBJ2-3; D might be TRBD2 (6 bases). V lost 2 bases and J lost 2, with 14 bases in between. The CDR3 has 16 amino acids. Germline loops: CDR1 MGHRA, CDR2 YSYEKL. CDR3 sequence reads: CASSQLAGLVTDTQYF. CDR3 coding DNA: TGCGCCAGCAGCCAATTGGCGGGATTGGTCACAGATACGCAGTATTTT.

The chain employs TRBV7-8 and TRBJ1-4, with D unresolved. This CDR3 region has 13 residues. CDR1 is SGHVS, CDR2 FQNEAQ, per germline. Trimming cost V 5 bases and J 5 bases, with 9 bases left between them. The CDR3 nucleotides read TGTGCCAGCAGCCCGAGCGGGAATGAAAAACTGTTTTTT. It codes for CASSPSGNEKLFF. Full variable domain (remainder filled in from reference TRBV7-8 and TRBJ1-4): GAGVSQSPRYKVAKRGQDVALRCDPISGHVSLFWYQQALGQGPEFLTYFQNEAQLDKSGLPSDRFFAERPEGSVSTLKIQRTQQEDSAVYLCASSPSGNEKLFFGSGTQLSVL.

The CDR3 sequence: CASSYTGTGAYEQYF. The CDR3 nucleotides are TGTGCCAGCAGCTATACCGGGACAGGGGCCTACGAGCAGTACTTC. The gene calls are TRBV7-2 and TRBJ2-7, with 10 bases that match TRBD1. The CDR3 spans 15 residues. Germline CDR1 SGHTA, CDR2 FQGNSA. After removal of 4 bases from V and 2 bases from J, the junction contained 5 bases not matched to a gene.

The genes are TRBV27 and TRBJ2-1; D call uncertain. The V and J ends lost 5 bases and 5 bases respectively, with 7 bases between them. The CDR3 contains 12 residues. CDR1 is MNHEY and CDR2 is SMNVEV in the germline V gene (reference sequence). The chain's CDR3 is CASSPTDNEQFF. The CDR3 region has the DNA TGTGCCAGCAGTCCAACGGACAATGAGCAGTTCTTC.

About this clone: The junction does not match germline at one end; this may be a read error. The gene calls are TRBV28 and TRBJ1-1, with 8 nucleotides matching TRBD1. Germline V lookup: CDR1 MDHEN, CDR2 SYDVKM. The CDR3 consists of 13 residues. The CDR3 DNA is TGTGCCAGCGGTTTTCAGGGGGCCACTGAAGCTTTCTTT. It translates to CASGFQGATEAFF.

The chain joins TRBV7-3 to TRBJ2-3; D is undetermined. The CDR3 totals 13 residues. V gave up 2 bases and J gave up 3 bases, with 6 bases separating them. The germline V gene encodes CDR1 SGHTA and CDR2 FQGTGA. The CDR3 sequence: CASSLLRTDTQYF. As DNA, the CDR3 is TGTGCCAGCAGCTTACTTCGTACAGATACGCAGTATTTT.

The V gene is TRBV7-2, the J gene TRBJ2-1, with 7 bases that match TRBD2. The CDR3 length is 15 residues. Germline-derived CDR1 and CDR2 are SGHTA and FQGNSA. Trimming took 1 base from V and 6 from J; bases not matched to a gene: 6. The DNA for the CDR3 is TGTGCCAGCAGCTTAGGGCTAGCGGAAACCAATGAGCAGTTCTTC. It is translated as CASSLGLAETNEQFF.

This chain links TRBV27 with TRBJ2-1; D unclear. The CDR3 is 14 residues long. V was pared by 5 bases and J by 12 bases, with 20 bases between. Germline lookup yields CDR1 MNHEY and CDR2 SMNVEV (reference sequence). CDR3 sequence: CASSGLPGPNRQFF. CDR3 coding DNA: TGTGCCAGCAGTGGCCTACCGGGTCCAAACCGGCAGTTCTTC.

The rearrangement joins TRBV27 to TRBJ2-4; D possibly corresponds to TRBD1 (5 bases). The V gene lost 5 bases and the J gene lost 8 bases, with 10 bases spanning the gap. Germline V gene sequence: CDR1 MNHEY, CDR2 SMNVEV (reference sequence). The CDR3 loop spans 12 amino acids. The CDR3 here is CASSPRADIQYF. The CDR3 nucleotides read TGTGCCAGCAGTCCCAGGGCTGACATTCAGTACTTC.

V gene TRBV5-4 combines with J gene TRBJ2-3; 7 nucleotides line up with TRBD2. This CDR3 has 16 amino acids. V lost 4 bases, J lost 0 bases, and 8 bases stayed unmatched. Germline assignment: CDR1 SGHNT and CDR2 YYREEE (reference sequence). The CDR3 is CASSQGGRASTDTQYF. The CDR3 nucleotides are TGTGCCAGCAGCCAGGGAGGGAGGGCTAGCACAGATACGCAGTATTTT.

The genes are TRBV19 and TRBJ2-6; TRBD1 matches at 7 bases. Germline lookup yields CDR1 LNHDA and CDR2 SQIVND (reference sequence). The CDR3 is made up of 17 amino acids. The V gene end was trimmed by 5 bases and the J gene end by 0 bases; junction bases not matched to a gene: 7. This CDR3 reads CASSADRRTSGANVLTF. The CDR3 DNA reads TGTGCCAGTAGTGCGGACAGGAGGACCTCTGGGGCCAACGTCCTGACTTTC.

CDR3 DNA sequence: TGTGCCAGTAGTACTACGAAGACAGGGTACAATGAGCAGTTCTTC. Protein sequence: CASSTTKTGYNEQFF. J is TRBJ2-1 and V is TRBV19; TRBD1 matches at 7 bases. The length of the CDR3 is 15 residues. J gave up 4 bases and V 4 bases, and 7 bases lay outside the gene matches. CDR1 and CDR2 (germline): LNHDA, SQIVND (reference sequence).

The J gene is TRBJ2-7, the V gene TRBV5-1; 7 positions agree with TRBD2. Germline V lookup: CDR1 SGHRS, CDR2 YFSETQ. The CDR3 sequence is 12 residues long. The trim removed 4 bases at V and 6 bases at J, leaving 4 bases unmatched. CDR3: CASSGGVGEQYF. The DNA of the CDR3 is TGCGCCAGCAGCGGGGGGGTTGGCGAGCAGTACTTC.

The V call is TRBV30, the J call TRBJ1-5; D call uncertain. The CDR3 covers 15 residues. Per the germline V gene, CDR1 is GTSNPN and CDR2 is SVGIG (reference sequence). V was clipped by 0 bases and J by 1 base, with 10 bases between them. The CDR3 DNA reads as TGTGCCTGGAGTGTACCCCACGCGAGCAATCAGCCCCAGCATTTT. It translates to CAWSVPHASNQPQHF.

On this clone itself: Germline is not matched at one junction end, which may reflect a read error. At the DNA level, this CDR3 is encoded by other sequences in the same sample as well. This CDR3 reads CASSRGRTYEQYF. The CDR3 nucleotides read TGCGCCAGCAGCAGGGGCAGGACCTACGAGCAGTACTTT. The chain has TRBV23-1 and TRBJ2-7; the D gene is possibly TRBD1 (6 bases). TRBV23-1 is noted as an ORF with a role that remains uncertain. CDR3 length: 13 residues.

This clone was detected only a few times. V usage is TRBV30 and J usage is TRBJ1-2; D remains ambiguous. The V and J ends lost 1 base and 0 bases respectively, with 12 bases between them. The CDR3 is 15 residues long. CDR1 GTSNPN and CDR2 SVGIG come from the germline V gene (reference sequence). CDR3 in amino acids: CAWSERDKTNYGYTF. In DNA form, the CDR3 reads TGTGCCTGGAGTGAGAGAGACAAAACTAACTATGGCTACACCTTC.

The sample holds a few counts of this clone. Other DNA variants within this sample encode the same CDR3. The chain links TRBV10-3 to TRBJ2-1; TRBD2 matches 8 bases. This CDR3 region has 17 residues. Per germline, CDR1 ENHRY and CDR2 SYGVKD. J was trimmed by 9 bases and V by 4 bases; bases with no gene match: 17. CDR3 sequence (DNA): TGTGCCATCAGTGCGCCCGACGGGACTAGTGGGCTGGGTGAGCAGTTCTTC. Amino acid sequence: CAISAPDGTSGLGEQFF.

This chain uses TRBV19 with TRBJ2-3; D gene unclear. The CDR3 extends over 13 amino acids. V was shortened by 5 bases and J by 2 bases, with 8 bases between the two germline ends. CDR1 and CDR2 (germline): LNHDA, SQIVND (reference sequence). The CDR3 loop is CASSVATTDTQYF. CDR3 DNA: TGTGCCAGTAGTGTAGCTACCACAGATACGCAGTATTTT.

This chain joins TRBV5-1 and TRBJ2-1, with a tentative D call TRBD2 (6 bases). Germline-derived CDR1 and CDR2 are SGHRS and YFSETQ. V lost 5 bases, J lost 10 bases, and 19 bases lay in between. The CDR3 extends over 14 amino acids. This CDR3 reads CASSFGTAEGEQFF. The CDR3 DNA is TGCGCCAGCAGTTTTGGGACGGCGGAGGGAGAGCAGTTCTTC.